These T cell receptor beta chains were read from a single sample in a study of graft-versus-host responses after intestinal transplantation. Data came from immunoSEQ multiplex PCR; TCRdb stores just in-frame clones and leaves some out. The sample lists about 40,000 clones; 91% were seen once. The source material was PBMCs, sampled around 320 days after intestinal transplant. Every receptor here comes from a human patient who received an intestinal transplant, so some T cells may come from the graft donor. CDR3s include the opening cysteine and the closing phenylalanine or tryptophan. The D gene is left open where the match is weak.

16,TRBV5-1,TRBJ1-1,.,TGCGCCAGCAGCTTAGGGCAGGGGATTGGGGGCACTGAAGCTTTCTTT,CASSLGQGIGGTEAFF
16,TRBV6-1,TRBJ2-7,.,TGTGCCAGCAGTGAAGCGTCGGCAGGGCCCACCTACGAGCAGTACTTC,CASSEASAGPTYEQYF
13,TRBV5-1,TRBJ2-7,TRBD1,TGCGCCAGCAGCTTGGACAGGGGAAACGAGCAGTACTTC,CASSLDRGNEQYF
12,TRBV25-1,TRBJ2-2,.,TGTGCCAGCACAAAGGCCACCGGGGAGCTGTTTTTT,CASTKATGELFF
13,TRBV2,TRBJ1-6,.,TGTGCCAGCAGTGAAGAGGGGAATTCACCCCTCCACTTT,CASSEEGNSPLHF
14,TRBV10-3,TRBJ2-5,TRBD1,TGTGCCATCAGTTCGGGACAGGTCCAAGAGACCCAGTACTTC,CAISSGQVQETQYF
14,TRBV21-1,TRBJ1-2,.,TGTGCCAGCAGGCCCAGGAGCAGCAACTATGGCTACACCTTC,CASRPRSSNYGYTF
14,TRBV19,TRBJ2-2,.,TGTGCCAGTAGTAGCGACACAAACACCGGGGAGCTGTTTTTT,CASSSDTNTGELFF
13,TRBV9,TRBJ1-5,.,TGTGCCAGCAGCCCTTCGGCGGAGGAGCCCCAGCATTTT,CASSPSAEEPQHF
14,TRBV18,TRBJ2-7,.,TGTGCCAGCTCACCGTCGACATCAACCTACGAGCAGTACTTC,CASSPSTSTYEQYF
16,TRBV2,TRBJ2-5,TRBD2,TGTGCCAGCAGTGAAATCCTAGCGGGAAAACAAGAGACCCAGTACTTC,CASSEILAGKQETQYF
17,TRBV12-5,TRBJ2-5,TRBD1,TGTGCTAGTGGTTTGCTCCCAGGACAGGGGGCCAGGGGGACCCAGTACTTC,CASGLLPGQGARGTQYF
15,TRBV4-2,TRBJ2-1,TRBD1,TGTGCCAGCAGCCAAGAGGGACAGCCCTACAATGAGCAGTTCTTC,CASSQEGQPYNEQFF
16,TRBV11-2,TRBJ1-5,TRBD1,TGTGCCAGCAGCTCCGGGGGACAGGGCAGAAGTCAGCCCCAGCATTTT,CASSSGGQGRSQPQHF
11,TRBV27,TRBJ2-7,.,TGTGCCAGCAGTGCCCTCTACGAGCAGTACTTC,CASSALYEQYF
11,TRBV28,TRBJ2-7,.,TGTGCCAGCGGGGACATCCACGAGCAGTACTTC,CASGDIHEQYF